A selection of T cell receptor beta chains follows, all from one sample in a study of early T cells in non-severe SARS-CoV-2 infection. TCRdb itself ran the 5' RACE reads through MiXCR, one entry per CDR3 protein. Of 80,000 or so distinct CDR3 sequences detected, approximately 6% appear once; the ten largest clones hold about 7.8%. The sample consisted of whole blood. The receptors here all came from an adult who was a healthcare worker with PCR-confirmed SARS-CoV-2 infection or an uninfected control (not recorded which). The CDR3 runs from the conserved cysteine through the conserved F or W. Each record gives: V gene, D gene, J gene, clone size, CDR3 protein, CDR3 DNA. The D gene is left open where the match is weak. The size entry is marked missing in some rows and otherwise reads once, few, many or a size class.

TRBV6-1	TRBD1	TRBJ1-2	.	CASSRDRGTNYGYTF	TGTGCCAGCAGTCGGGACAGGGGTACTAACTATGGCTACACCTTC
TRBV28	.	TRBJ1-1	once	CASSINQGNTEAFF	TGTGCCAGCAGCATTAATCAGGGTAACACTGAAGCTTTCTTT
TRBV3-1	.	TRBJ1-6	few	CASSPQGSRYSPLHF	TGTGCCAGCAGCCCTCAGGGCAGCAGGTATTCACCCCTCCACTTT
TRBV5-1	TRBD1	TRBJ1-1	.	CASSWDREFMGTEAFF	TGCGCCAGCAGCTGGGACAGGGAATTTATGGGCACTGAAGCTTTCTTT
TRBV14	.	TRBJ1-6	few	CASSHTGYNSPLHF	TGTGCCAGCAGCCACACAGGGTATAATTCACCCCTCCACTTT
TRBV4-3	TRBD1	TRBJ1-2	medium-sized	CASSRAGTGGAAYGYTF	TGCGCCAGCAGCCGCGCCGGGACAGGGGGCGCGGCCTATGGCTACACCTTC
TRBV19	.	TRBJ1-5	many	CASNPGGNQPQHF	TGTGCCAGTAACCCAGGGGGCAATCAGCCCCAGCATTTT
TRBV27	.	TRBJ2-3	few	CASSFGSARGTQYF	TGTGCCAGCAGTTTTGGCAGTGCGAGGGGTACGCAGTATTTT
TRBV29-1	.	TRBJ2-7	.	CSVATASEQYF	TGCAGCGTTGCAACAGCCTCCGAGCAGTACTTC
TRBV4-2	.	TRBJ2-3	many	CASSQDLRRGDTQYF	TGTGCCAGCAGCCAAGATCTTAGGAGGGGAGATACGCAGTATTTT
TRBV11-2	.	TRBJ1-2	few	CASSLKQLNYGYTF	TGTGCCAGCAGCTTAAAACAGCTTAACTATGGCTACACCTTC
TRBV3-1	TRBD2	TRBJ2-7	.	CASSMGLAGVHEQYF	TGTGCCAGCAGCATGGGACTAGCGGGAGTCCACGAGCAGTACTTC
TRBV6-1	.	TRBJ1-6	many	CATLRGFGYSAPLHF	TGTGCCACGCTAAGGGGCTTCGGTTATTCGGCACCCCTCCACTTT
TRBV18	.	TRBJ2-6	many	CASFSPLDLSGANVLTF	TGTGCCAGCTTCTCGCCTCTGGATCTGTCTGGGGCCAACGTCCTGACTTTC
TRBV7-8	.	TRBJ1-5	many	CASSFGDHQPQHF	TGTGCCAGCAGCTTCGGGGATCATCAGCCCCAGCATTTT
TRBV4-2	.	TRBJ2-1	many	CASSQESGPMFNEQFF	TGTGCCAGCAGCCAAGAATCGGGGCCCATGTTTAATGAGCAGTTCTTC
TRBV7-2	TRBD2	TRBJ2-7	few	CASSLEGTSYEQYF	TGTGCCAGCAGCTTAGAGGGGACTAGCTACGAGCAGTACTTC
TRBV19	.	TRBJ1-5	.	CASCGRGPQHF	TGTGCCAGCTGCGGCCGGGGGCCCCAGCATTTT
TRBV14	TRBD2	TRBJ2-1	.	CASSQSLAGVSEQFF	TGTGCCAGCAGCCAAAGTCTAGCGGGAGTTAGTGAGCAGTTCTTC
TRBV28	TRBD1	TRBJ1-2	many	CASSLSGTDGYGYTF	TGTGCCAGCAGTTTATCTGGGACAGACGGATATGGCTACACCTTC
TRBV24-1	TRBD2	TRBJ2-1	.	CATSDSPRGGSYNEQFF	TGTGCCACCAGTGATTCCCCCCGCGGGGGCTCCTACAATGAGCAGTTCTTC
TRBV20-1	TRBD2	TRBJ2-1	.	CSARDGGLAGYNEQFF	TGCAGTGCTAGAGACGGAGGACTAGCGGGATACAATGAGCAGTTCTTC
TRBV14	.	TRBJ2-5	many	CASSLGEIQETQYF	TGTGCCAGCAGTCTGGGGGAAATCCAAGAGACCCAGTACTTC
TRBV5-4	TRBD2	TRBJ2-1	many	CASSIAGVHEQFF	TGTGCCAGCTCTATAGCGGGGGTCCATGAGCAGTTCTTC
TRBV7-9	.	TRBJ2-5	many	CASSLAVGQETQYF	TGTGCCAGCAGCTTAGCGGTCGGGCAAGAGACCCAGTACTTC
TRBV7-9	TRBD1	TRBJ2-5	.	CASSRTRDREETQYF	TGTGCCAGCAGCCGGACTCGCGACAGGGAAGAGACCCAGTACTTC
TRBV2	.	TRBJ1-5	many	CASSEIQDYSNQPQHF	TGTGCCAGCAGTGAGATACAGGACTATAGCAATCAGCCCCAGCATTTT
TRBV3-1	.	TRBJ2-3	few	CASSLRATDTQYF	TGTGCCAGCAGCCTGCGGGCCACAGATACGCAGTATTTT
TRBV7-2	TRBD1	TRBJ1-4	many	CASSVDRGTNEKLFF	TGTGCCAGCAGCGTCGACAGGGGAACTAATGAAAAACTGTTTTTT
TRBV7-9	.	TRBJ2-7	.	CASSPGQPEYEQYF	TGTGCCAGCAGCCCAGGACAGCCCGAATACGAGCAGTACTTC
TRBV5-5	TRBD1	TRBJ2-3	many	CASSPAGTGGTDTQYF	TGTGCCAGCAGCCCCGCCGGGACAGGGGGCACAGATACGCAGTATTTT
TRBV7-9	.	TRBJ2-3	many	CASSLATGRQYF	TGTGCCAGCAGCTTGGCAACAGGTCGGCAGTATTTT
TRBV4-3	TRBD1	TRBJ1-4	few	CASSQDPGGNEKLFF	TGCGCCAGCAGCCAAGACCCAGGGGGCAATGAAAAACTGTTTTTT
TRBV5-6	.	TRBJ1-4	many	CASSWTPGRRNEKLFF	TGTGCCAGCAGCTGGACACCGGGACGACGAAATGAAAAACTGTTTTTT
TRBV4-3	.	TRBJ2-3	.	CASSQETAASTDTQYF	TGCGCCAGCAGCCAAGAGACGGCGGCTAGCACAGATACGCAGTATTTT
TRBV5-1	.	TRBJ1-1	few	CASSLETRRPEAFF	TGCGCCAGCAGCCTAGAGACCCGCCGGCCTGAAGCTTTCTTT
TRBV20-1	TRBD2	TRBJ2-7	many	CSASREEGYEQYF	TGCAGTGCTTCCCGGGAGGAGGGATACGAGCAGTACTTC
TRBV19	.	TRBJ1-5	many	CASSPGSWQPQHF	TGTGCCAGTAGTCCTGGGTCTTGGCAGCCCCAGCATTTT
TRBV10-1	.	TRBJ2-1	few	CASVLRQRYNEQFF	TGCGCCAGCGTACTGAGACAGCGGTACAATGAGCAGTTCTTC
TRBV6-2/TRBV6-3	.	TRBJ2-7	.	CASQLGTARGYEQYF	TGTGCCAGCCAGCTCGGGACCGCAAGAGGATACGAGCAGTACTTC
TRBV7-2	TRBD1	TRBJ2-1	.	CASSSGQGGNEQFF	TGTGCCAGCAGCTCGGGACAGGGAGGCAATGAGCAGTTCTTC
TRBV14	.	TRBJ1-1	.	CASSQDMYTEAFF	TGTGCCAGCAGCCAAGATATGTACACTGAAGCTTTCTTT
TRBV9	.	TRBJ1-6	once	CASSVGKLSYSPLHF	TGTGCCAGCAGCGTAGGAAAGCTTAGCTATTCACCCCTCCACTTT
TRBV20-1	.	TRBJ2-2	.	CSASKPTGTGELFF	TGCAGTGCTAGCAAGCCGACGGGGACCGGGGAGCTGTTTTTT
TRBV3-1	TRBD1	TRBJ2-1	many	CASSWDRGIGNEQFF	TGTGCCAGCAGTTGGGACAGGGGAATTGGAAATGAGCAGTTCTTC
TRBV20-1	TRBD2	TRBJ2-1	few	CSAYSGVSYNEQFF	TGCAGTGCTTATAGCGGGGTTTCCTACAATGAGCAGTTCTTC
TRBV2	.	TRBJ1-1	few	CASSPDTLNTEAFF	TGTGCCAGCAGCCCGGACACCTTGAACACTGAAGCTTTCTTT
TRBV2	TRBD1	TRBJ2-7	.	CASTRGTGGLYEQYF	TGTGCCAGCACCCGAGGGACAGGGGGCTTGTACGAGCAGTACTTC
TRBV27	.	TRBJ1-1	many	CASSPITLSGRRGTEAFF	TGTGCCAGCAGTCCAATAACGCTCTCGGGCAGAAGGGGCACTGAAGCTTTCTTT
TRBV5-1	.	TRBJ1-1	many	CASSYEVYTEAFF	TGCGCCAGCAGCTACGAAGTTTACACTGAAGCTTTCTTT
TRBV29-1	TRBD2	TRBJ2-5	.	CSVGLAGGTQYF	TGCAGCGTTGGACTAGCGGGAGGGACCCAGTACTTC
TRBV29-1	.	TRBJ1-1	few	CSVEVGMNTEAFF	TGCAGCGTTGAGGTCGGCATGAACACTGAAGCTTTCTTT
TRBV28	TRBD1	TRBJ1-1	.	CASSLGGGHTEAFF	TGTGCCAGCAGTTTAGGAGGGGGCCACACTGAAGCTTTCTTT
TRBV7-9	.	TRBJ1-1	few	CASSLSAGATEAFF	TGTGCCAGCAGCTTATCTGCGGGGGCGACTGAAGCTTTCTTT
TRBV27	TRBD1	TRBJ2-7	few	CASRGPGQGYEQYF	TGTGCCAGCAGGGGACCGGGACAGGGCTACGAGCAGTACTTC